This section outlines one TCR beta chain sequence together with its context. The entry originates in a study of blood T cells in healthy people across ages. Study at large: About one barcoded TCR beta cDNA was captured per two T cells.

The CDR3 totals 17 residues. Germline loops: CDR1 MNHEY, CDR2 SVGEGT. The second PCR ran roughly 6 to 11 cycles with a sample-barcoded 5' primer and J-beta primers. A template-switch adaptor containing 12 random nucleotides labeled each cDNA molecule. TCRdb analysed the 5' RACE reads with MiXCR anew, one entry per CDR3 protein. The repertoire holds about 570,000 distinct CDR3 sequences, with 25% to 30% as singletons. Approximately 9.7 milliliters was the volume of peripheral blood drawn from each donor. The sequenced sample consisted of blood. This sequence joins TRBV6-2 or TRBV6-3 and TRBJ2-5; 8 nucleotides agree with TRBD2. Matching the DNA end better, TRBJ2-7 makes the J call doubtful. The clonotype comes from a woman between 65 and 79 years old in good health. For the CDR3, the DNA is TGTGCCAGCAGTTACTCAAGCCAGCGGGGGCTTTCCTACGAGCAGTACTTC. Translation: CASSYSSQRGLSYEQYF.